The 15 T cell receptor beta chains reported below all come from one sample, sequenced in a study of control samples from healthy donors and cancer patients. The data were produced by immunoSEQ multiplex PCR, yet TCRdb's version contains in-frame clones alone and is incomplete. Of about 150,000 clones detected, approximately 91% appear once; the ten largest clones hold about 4.9%. The sequenced material came from blood. The source of these receptors is a man aged 25-40 years in good health.

This sequence joins TRBV24-1 and TRBJ2-1; 12 positions agree with TRBD1. CDR3 length: 20 residues. Germline-derived CDR1 and CDR2 are KGHDR and SFDVKD. V shed 5 bases and J 0 bases; nucleotides not matched to a gene: 13. The CDR3 region is CATSAGLGDRGPSSYNEQFF. In DNA, the CDR3 is TGTGCCACCAGTGCGGGTCTAGGGGACAGGGGGCCGAGCTCCTACAATGAGCAGTTCTTC.

This clone was seen more than once but under ten times. The chain joins TRBV4-3 to TRBJ2-2, with 12 bases that match TRBD2. The junction had 12 bases not matched to a gene; V was cut back by 0 bases and J by 7 bases. Germline values: CDR1 LGHNA, CDR2 YSLEER. The CDR3 sequence is 19 residues long. In DNA, the CDR3 is TGCGCCAGCAGCCAAGAACCCTCTAGCGGGAGGGTAATGATCGGGGAGCTGTTTTTT. Amino acids: CASSQEPSSGRVMIGELFF.

This chain connects TRBV2 to TRBJ1-5; D not certain. Looked up from germline, CDR1 is SNHLY and CDR2 is FYNNEI. This CDR3 is 13 amino acids long. V shed 0 bases and J shed 9 bases, with 9 bases lying between them. CDR3 loop: CASSEALRGPQHF. Here the CDR3 DNA reads TGTGCCAGCAGTGAAGCGCTTCGGGGGCCCCAGCATTTT.

The V call is TRBV6-6, the J call TRBJ2-7, with D maybe TRBD2 (6 bases). CDR3 length: 15 residues. V was shortened by 2 bases and J by 4 bases, with 15 bases between the two germline ends. Germline V gene sequence: CDR1 MNHNY, CDR2 SVGAGI (reference sequence). The CDR3 DNA reads TGTGCCAGCAGTTACCCGAGGAGCGGGTCTTACGAGCAGTACTTC. It codes for CASSYPRSGSYEQYF.

The rearrangement links TRBV5-8 to TRBJ1-1; D unclear. The germline V and J ends were trimmed by 9 bases and 5 bases, with 14 bases remaining between them. From germline, CDR1 is SGHTS and CDR2 YDEGEE. This CDR3 has 12 residues. Here the CDR3 reads CATTRVGTEAFF. For the CDR3, the DNA is TGTGCCACCACCCGGGTCGGGACTGAAGCTTTCTTT.

CDR3 DNA: TGTGCCAGCTCACCACAAGGACAGGGTTATCAGCCCCAGCATTTT. Translated: CASSPQGQGYQPQHF. J is TRBJ1-5 and V is TRBV18, with TRBD1 identical over 8 bases. CDR3 length equals 15 residues. Germline CDR1 is KGHSH and CDR2 is LQKENI. Trimming took 1 base from V and 5 from J; bases not matched to a gene: 4.

The chain recombines TRBV9 with TRBJ1-6; D remains ambiguous. This CDR3 has 14 residues. CDR1 and CDR2 from the germline V gene are SGDLS and YYNGEE. Trimming removed 9 bases from V and 6 bases from J, with 16 bases in between. As DNA, the CDR3 is TGTGCCAACTGGCCCGTTACCCCTAATTCACCCCTCCACTTT. This codes for CANWPVTPNSPLHF.

The J gene is TRBJ1-2, the V gene TRBV4-3, with TRBD1 matching 11 bases. Per the germline V gene, CDR1 is LGHNA and CDR2 is YSLEER. This CDR3 is built from 17 residues. The J segment lost 8 bases and the V segment lost 0 bases, leaving 11 bases of the junction unmatched. For the CDR3, the DNA is TGCGCCAGCAGCCAAGAGACTCCCGGACAGGGGGCGGAAGGCTACACCTTC. Translated: CASSQETPGQGAEGYTF.

This chain uses TRBV10-3 with TRBJ1-5, with D maybe TRBD1 (5 bases). V gave up 6 bases and J gave up 5 bases, with 11 bases separating them. This CDR3 has 13 residues. The germline CDR1 and CDR2 sequences are ENHRY and SYGVKD. The CDR3 reads CAISRDADQPQHF. DNA for the CDR3: TGTGCCATCAGCCGGGACGCAGATCAGCCCCAGCATTTT.

The chain employs TRBV6-5 and TRBJ1-2; D not resolved. The CDR3 covers 14 residues. Germline CDR1 MNHEY, CDR2 SVGAGI. With 3 bases removed from V and 6 bases from J, the gap between germline ends came to 14 bases. CDR3: CASSYRGVEDGYTF. The CDR3 nucleotides read TGTGCCAGCAGTTATCGGGGAGTTGAAGATGGCTACACCTTC.

This sequence joins TRBV18 and TRBJ1-4; possible D gene TRBD1, 6 bases. CDR3 size: 15 residues. CDR1 is KGHSH, CDR2 LQKENI, per germline. Trimming cost V 4 bases and J 0 bases, with 9 bases left between them. CDR3 bases: TGTGCCAGCTCACAACAGGGACCAACTAATGAAAAACTGTTTTTT. It specifies CASSQQGPTNEKLFF.

The chain employs TRBV30 and TRBJ2-5, with 9 bases aligning to TRBD2. CDR3 length: 13 residues. Unmatched junction bases numbered 4, after V lost 1 base and J lost 7 bases. Germline CDR1 reads GTSNPN; CDR2 reads SVGIG (reference sequence). CDR3 residues: CAWSGGRARTQYF. CDR3 DNA: TGTGCCTGGAGTGGCGGGAGGGCACGGACCCAGTACTTC.

The chain has TRBV11-3 and TRBJ2-3; D not resolved. Germline-derived CDR1 and CDR2 are SGHNT and YENEEA. With 1 base removed from V and 5 bases from J, the gap between germline ends came to 4 bases. The CDR3 consists of 12 residues. The CDR3 DNA reads TGTGCCAGCAGCTTAGGGATAGATACGCAGTATTTT. This encodes CASSLGIDTQYF.

The chain uses TRBV4-3 and TRBJ2-2; D gene ambiguous. The length of the CDR3 is 13 residues. Trimming removed 1 base at V and 4 bases at J, with 4 bases between. Germline-derived CDR1 and CDR2 are LGHNA and YSLEER. The CDR3 bases are TGCGCCAGCAGCCAAGTAGCCACCGGGGAGCTGTTTTTT. Its protein is CASSQVATGELFF.

The CDR3 sequence: CAWSKIDTGELFF. CDR3 bases: TGTGCCTGGAGTAAAATAGACACCGGGGAGCTGTTTTTT. This chain uses TRBV30 with TRBJ2-2; D ambiguous. Trimming removed 2 bases from V and 3 bases from J, with 7 bases in between. There are 13 residues in the CDR3. The germline gives CDR1 GTSNPN, CDR2 SVGIG (reference sequence).